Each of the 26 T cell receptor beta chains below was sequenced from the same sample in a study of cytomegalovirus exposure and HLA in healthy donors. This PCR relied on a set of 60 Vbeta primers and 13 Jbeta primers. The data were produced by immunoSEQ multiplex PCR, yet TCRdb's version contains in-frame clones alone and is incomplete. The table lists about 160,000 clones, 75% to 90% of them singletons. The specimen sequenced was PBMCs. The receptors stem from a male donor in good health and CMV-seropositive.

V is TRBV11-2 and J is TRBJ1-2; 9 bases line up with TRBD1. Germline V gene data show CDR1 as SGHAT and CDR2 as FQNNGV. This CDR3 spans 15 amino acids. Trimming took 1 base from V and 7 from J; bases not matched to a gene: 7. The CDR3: CASSLVPTGGFGYTF. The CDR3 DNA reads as TGTGCCAGCAGCTTAGTGCCGACAGGGGGTTTTGGCTACACCTTC. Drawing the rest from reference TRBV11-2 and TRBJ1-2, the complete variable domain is EAGVAQSPRYKIIEKRQSVAFWCNPISGHATLYWYQQILGQGPKLLIQFQNNGVVDDSQLPKDRFSAERLKGVDSTLKIQPAKLEDSAVYLCASSLVPTGGFGYTFGSGTRLTVV.

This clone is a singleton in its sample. CDR3 DNA: TGTGCCAGCACCCCAGGTTCTGAAGCTTTCTTT. This translates into CASTPGSEAFF. V usage is TRBV6-1 and J usage is TRBJ1-1; D uncertain. This CDR3 comprises 11 residues. CDR1 and CDR2 (germline): MNHNS, SASEGT. Trimming cost V 7 bases and J 6 bases, with 9 bases left between them.

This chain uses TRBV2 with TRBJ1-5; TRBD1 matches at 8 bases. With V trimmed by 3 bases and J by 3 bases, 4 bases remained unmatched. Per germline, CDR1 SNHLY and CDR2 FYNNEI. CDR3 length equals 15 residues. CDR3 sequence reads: CASSESGGYNQPQHF. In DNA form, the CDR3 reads TGTGCCAGCAGTGAGTCAGGGGGCTACAATCAGCCCCAGCATTTT.

CDR3 amino acids: CASSTRTGGVSGYTF. Written as DNA, the CDR3 is TGTGCCAGCAGCACGCGGACAGGGGGCGTGAGTGGCTACACCTTC. The chain links TRBV9 to TRBJ1-2; 11 positions match TRBD1. Germline CDR1 SGDLS, CDR2 YYNGEE. This CDR3 contains 15 residues. The V segment lost 4 bases and the J segment 7 bases; nucleotides outside the gene matches: 9.

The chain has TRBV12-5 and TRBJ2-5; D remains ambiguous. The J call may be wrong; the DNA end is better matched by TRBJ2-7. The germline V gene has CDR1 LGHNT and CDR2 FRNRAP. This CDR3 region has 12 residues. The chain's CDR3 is CASGLVGYEQYF. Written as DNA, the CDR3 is TGTGCTAGTGGTTTGGTGGGCTACGAGCAGTACTTC.

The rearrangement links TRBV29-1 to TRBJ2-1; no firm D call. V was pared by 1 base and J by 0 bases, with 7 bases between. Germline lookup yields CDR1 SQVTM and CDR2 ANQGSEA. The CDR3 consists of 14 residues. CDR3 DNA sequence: TGCAGCGTTGAAGCGAGTAGCTCCTACAATGAGCAGTTCTTC. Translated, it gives CSVEASSSYNEQFF.

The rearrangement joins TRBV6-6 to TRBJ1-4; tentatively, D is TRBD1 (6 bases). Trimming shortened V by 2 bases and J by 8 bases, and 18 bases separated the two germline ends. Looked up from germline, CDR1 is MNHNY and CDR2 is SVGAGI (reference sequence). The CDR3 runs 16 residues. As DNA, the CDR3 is TGTGCCAGCAGTTACCCCCACCGGGCAGGGGAGGAAAAACTGTTTTTT. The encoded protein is CASSYPHRAGEEKLFF.

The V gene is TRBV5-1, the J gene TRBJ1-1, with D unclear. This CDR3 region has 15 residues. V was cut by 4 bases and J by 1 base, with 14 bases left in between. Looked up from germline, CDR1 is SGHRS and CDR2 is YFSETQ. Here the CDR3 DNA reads TGCGCCAGCAGCGTACGGATGGCGGGGAACACTGAAGCTTTCTTT. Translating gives CASSVRMAGNTEAFF.

The CDR3 loop reads CASSSTGDRGYEQYF. For the CDR3, the DNA is TGTGCCAGCAGTAGTACTGGAGACAGGGGCTACGAGCAGTACTTC. The chain carries TRBV2 and TRBJ2-7; 8 nucleotides line up with TRBD1. CDR3 size: 15 residues. The ends lost 5 bases at V and 3 bases at J; junction bases unmatched: 9. The germline V gene has CDR1 SNHLY and CDR2 FYNNEI.

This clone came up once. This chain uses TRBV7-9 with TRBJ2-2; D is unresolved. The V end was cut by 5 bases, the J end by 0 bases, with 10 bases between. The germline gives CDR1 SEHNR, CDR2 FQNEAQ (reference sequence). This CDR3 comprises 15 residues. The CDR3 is CASSLLKANTGELFF. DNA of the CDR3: TGTGCCAGCAGCCTACTAAAAGCGAACACCGGGGAGCTGTTTTTT.

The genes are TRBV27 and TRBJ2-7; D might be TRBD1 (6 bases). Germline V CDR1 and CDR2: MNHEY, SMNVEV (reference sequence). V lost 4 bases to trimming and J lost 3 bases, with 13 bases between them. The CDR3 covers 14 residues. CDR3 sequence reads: CASSSPGQHYEQYF. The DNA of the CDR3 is TGTGCCAGCAGTTCCCCGGGACAACACTACGAGCAGTACTTC.

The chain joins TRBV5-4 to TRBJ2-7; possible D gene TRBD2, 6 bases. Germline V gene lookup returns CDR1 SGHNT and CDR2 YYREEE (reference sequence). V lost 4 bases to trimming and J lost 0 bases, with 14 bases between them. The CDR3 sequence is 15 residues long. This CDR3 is CASSGWDSLSYEQYF. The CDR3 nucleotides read TGTGCCAGCAGCGGCTGGGACTCACTCTCCTACGAGCAGTACTTC. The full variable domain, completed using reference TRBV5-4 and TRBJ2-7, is ETGVTQSPTHLIKTRGQQVTLRCSSQSGHNTVSWYQQALGQGPQFIFQYYREEENGRGNFPPRFSGLQFPNYSSELNVNALELDDSALYLCASSGWDSLSYEQYFGPGTRLTVT.

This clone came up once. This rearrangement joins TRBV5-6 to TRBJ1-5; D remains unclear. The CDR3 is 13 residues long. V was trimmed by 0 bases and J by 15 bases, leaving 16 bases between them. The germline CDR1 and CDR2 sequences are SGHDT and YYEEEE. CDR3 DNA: TGTGCCAGCAGCTTGGGTCCGAGCCCCGTAACGCATTTT. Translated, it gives CASSLGPSPVTHF.

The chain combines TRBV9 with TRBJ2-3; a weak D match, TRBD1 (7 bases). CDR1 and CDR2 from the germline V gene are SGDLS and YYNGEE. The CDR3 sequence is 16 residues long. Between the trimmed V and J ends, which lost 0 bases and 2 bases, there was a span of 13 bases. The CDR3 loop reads CASSVGAGGFTDTQYF. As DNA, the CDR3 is TGTGCCAGCAGCGTAGGGGCAGGGGGGTTCACAGATACGCAGTATTTT. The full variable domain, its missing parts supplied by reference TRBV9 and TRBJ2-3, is DSGVTQTPKHLITATGQRVTLRCSPRSGDLSVYWYQQSLDQGLQFLIQYYNGEERAKGNILERFSAQQFPDLHSELNLSSLELGDSALYFCASSVGAGGFTDTQYFGPGTRLTVL.

The CDR3 DNA reads as TGTGCCAGCAGTATTGGACAGGGAGACACAGATACGCAGTATTTT. Translation gives CASSIGQGDTDTQYF. The chain carries TRBV5-8 and TRBJ2-3; 8 positions agree with TRBD1. The junction had 7 bases not matched to a gene; V was cut back by 5 bases and J by 2 bases. Germline-derived CDR1 and CDR2 are SGHTS and YDEGEE. This CDR3 is built from 15 residues.

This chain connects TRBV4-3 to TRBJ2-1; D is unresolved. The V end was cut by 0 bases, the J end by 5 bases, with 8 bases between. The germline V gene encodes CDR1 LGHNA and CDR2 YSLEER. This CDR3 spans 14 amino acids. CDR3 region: CASSQDSRNNEQFF. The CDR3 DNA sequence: TGCGCCAGCAGCCAAGATTCCAGGAACAATGAGCAGTTCTTC.

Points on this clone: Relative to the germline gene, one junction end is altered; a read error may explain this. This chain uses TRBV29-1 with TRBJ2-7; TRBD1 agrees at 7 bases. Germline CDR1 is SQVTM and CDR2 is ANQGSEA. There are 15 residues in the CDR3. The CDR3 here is CSVEDRAKNPYEQYF. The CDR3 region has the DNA TGCAGCGTCGAAGACAGGGCCAAAAACCCCTACGAGCAGTACTTC.

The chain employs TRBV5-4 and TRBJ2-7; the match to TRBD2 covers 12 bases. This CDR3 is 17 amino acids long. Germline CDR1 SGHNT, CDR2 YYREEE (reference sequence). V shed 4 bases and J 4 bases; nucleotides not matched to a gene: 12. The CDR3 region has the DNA TGTGCCAGCAGCCTTGGAGGACTAGCGGGACCAGGTTACGAGCAGTACTTC. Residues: CASSLGGLAGPGYEQYF.

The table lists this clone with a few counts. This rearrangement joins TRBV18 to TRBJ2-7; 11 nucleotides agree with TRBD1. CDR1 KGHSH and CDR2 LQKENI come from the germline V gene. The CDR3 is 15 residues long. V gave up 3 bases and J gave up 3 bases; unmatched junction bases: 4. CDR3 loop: CASSPPGTGGYEQYF. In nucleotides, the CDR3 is TGTGCCAGCTCACCGCCCGGGACAGGGGGCTACGAGCAGTACTTC.

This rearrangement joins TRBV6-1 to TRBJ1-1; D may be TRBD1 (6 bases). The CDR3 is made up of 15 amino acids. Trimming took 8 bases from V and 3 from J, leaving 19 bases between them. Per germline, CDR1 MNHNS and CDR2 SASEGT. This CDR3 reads CASGGAQGGYTEAFF. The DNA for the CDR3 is TGTGCCAGCGGGGGGGCCCAAGGCGGGTACACTGAAGCTTTCTTT.

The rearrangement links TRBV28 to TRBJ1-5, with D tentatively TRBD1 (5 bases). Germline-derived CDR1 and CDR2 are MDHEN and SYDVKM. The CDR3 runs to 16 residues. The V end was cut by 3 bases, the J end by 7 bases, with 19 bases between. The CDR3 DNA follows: TGTGCCAGCAGTTTGTGGAAGGGGAGGGATGGGCAGCCCCAGCATTTT. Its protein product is CASSLWKGRDGQPQHF.

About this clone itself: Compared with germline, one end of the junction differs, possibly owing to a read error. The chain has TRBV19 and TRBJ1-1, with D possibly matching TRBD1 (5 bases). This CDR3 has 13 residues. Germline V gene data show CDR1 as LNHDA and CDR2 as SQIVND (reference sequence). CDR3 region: CATRGSLNTEVFF. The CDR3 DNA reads TGTGCCACTAGGGGCAGTTTGAACACTGAAGTTTTCTTT.

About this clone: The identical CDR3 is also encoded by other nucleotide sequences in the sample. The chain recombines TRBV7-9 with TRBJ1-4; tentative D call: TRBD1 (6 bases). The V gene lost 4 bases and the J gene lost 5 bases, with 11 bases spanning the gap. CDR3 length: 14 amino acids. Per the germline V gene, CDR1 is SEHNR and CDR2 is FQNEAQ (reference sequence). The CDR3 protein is CASSSQGSNEKLFF. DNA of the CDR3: TGTGCCAGCAGCTCCCAGGGGTCCAATGAAAAACTGTTTTTT.

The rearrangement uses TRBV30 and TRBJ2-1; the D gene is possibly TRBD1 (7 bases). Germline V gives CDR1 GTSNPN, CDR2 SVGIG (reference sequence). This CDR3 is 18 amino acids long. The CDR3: CAWAGINRGGYPYNEQFF. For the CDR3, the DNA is TGTGCTTGGGCCGGGATAAACAGGGGAGGATACCCCTACAATGAGCAGTTCTTC.

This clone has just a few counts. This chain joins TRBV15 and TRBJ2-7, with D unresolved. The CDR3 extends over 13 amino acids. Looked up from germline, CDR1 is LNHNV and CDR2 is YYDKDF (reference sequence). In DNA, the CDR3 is TGTTTTTTCAAGCAGAAGGCGGCATACGAGCAGTACTTC. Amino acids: CFFKQKAAYEQYF.

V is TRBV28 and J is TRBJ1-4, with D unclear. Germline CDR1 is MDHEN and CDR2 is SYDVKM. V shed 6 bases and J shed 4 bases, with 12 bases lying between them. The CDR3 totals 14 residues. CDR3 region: CASREGRINEKLFF. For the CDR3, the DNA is TGTGCCAGCAGGGAGGGAAGGATTAATGAAAAACTGTTTTTT.